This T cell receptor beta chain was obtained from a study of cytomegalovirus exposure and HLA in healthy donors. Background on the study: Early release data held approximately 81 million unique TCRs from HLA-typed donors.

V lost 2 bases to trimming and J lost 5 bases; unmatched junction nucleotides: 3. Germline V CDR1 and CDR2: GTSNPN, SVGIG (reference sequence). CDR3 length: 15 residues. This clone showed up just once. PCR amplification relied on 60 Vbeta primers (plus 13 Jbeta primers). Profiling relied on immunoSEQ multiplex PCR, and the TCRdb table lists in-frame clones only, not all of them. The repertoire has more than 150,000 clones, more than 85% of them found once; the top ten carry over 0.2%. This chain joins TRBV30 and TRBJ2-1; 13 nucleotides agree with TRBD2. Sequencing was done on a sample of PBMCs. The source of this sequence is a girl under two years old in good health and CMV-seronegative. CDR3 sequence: CAWSPGLAGHNEQFF. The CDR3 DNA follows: TGTGCCTGGAGTCCGGGACTAGCGGGACACAATGAGCAGTTCTTC.